This is a list of T cell receptor beta chains from one sample in a study of T cell clones after liver transplantation. TCRdb keeps only in-frame clones here, not all; method: immunoSEQ multiplex PCR. The data show roughly 74,000 clones, roughly 80% seen once. The source material was CD4+ T cells from blood, sampled before liver transplant. The receptors derive from a human donor who received a liver transplant. Each CDR3 is given with its conserved first and last residue.

V | CDR3
TRBV2 | CASSVVDIANGELFF
TRBV4-1 | CASSQDRGFSYEQYF
TRBV28 | CASSFGALYYEQYF
TRBV5-1 | CASSFRGAHHEQFF
TRBV28 | CASSFGGSNQPQHF
TRBV5-4 | CASSLYQGETQYF
TRBV5-1 | CASSLGGNTGELFF
TRBV6-1 | CASSERGGQISNQPQHF
TRBV27 | CASSLHARGARLYNEQFF
TRBV6-6 | CASSTSGGSYEQYF
TRBV14 | CASSRTSGRGEQYF
TRBV7-2 | CASSLELVPYEQYF
TRBV7-2 | CASSLEVPDTQYF
TRBV7-8 | CASSSRGLDEQYF
TRBV5-1 | CASSLGLASYEQYF
TRBV30 | CAWSPNYEQYF
TRBV30 | CAWSGNQNQPQHF